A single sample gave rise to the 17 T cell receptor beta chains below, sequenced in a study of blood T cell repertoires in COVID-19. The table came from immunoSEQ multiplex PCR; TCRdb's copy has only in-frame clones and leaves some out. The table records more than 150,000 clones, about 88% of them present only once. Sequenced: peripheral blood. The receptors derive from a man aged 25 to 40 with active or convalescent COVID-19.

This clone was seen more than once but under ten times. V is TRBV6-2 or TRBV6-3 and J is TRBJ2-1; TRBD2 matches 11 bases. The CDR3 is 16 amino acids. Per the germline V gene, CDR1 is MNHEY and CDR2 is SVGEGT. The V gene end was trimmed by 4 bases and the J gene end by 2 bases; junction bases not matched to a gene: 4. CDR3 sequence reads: CASSLAGGAAYNEQFF. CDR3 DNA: TGTGCCAGCAGTTTAGCGGGAGGGGCGGCCTACAATGAGCAGTTCTTC.

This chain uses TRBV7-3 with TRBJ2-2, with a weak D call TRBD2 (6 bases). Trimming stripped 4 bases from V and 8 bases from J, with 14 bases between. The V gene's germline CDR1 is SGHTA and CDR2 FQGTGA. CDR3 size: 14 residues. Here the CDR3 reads CASSSTSRGGELFF. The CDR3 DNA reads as TGTGCCAGCAGCTCGACTAGTCGCGGGGGGGAGCTGTTTTTT.

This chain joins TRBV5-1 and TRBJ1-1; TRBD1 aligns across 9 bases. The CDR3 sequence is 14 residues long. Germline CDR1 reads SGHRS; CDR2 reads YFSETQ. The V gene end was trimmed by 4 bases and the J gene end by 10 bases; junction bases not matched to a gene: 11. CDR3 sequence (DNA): TGCGCCAGCAGCAAGACCGGGACAGGGAACGGAGCTTTCTTT. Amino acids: CASSKTGTGNGAFF.

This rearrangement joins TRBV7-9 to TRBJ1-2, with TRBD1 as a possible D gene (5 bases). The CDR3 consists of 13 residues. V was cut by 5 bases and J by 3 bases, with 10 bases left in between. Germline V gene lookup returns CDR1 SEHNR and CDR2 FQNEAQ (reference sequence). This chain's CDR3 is CASSETGDYGYTF. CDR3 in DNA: TGTGCCAGCAGCGAAACAGGAGACTATGGCTACACCTTC.

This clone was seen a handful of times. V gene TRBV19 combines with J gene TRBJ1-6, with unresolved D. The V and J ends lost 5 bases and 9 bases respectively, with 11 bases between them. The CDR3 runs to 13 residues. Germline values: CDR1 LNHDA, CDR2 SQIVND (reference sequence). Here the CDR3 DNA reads TGTGCCAGTAGTCCGGGAATAGCTTCACCCCTCCACTTT. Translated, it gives CASSPGIASPLHF.

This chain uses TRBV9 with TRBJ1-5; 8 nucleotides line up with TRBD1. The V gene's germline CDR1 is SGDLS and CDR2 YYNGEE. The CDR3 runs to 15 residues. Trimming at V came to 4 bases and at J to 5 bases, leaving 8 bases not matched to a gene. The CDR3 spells CASSLGQAADQPQHF. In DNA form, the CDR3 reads TGTGCCAGCAGCCTGGGACAGGCCGCCGATCAGCCCCAGCATTTT.

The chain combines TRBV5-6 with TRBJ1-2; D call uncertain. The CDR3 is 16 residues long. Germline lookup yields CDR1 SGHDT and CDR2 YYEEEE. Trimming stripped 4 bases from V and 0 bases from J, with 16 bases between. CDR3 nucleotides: TGTGCCAGCAGCCCCTTGCAAGCCCTAGCTAACTATGGCTACACCTTC. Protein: CASSPLQALANYGYTF.

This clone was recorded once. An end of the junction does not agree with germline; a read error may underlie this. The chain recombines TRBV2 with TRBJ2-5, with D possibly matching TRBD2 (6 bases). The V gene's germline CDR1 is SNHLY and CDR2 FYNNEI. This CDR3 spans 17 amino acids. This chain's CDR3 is CASNERGGSGYRETQYF. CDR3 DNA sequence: TGTGCCAGCAATGAAAGAGGAGGGTCAGGGTATCGGGAGACCCAGTACTTC. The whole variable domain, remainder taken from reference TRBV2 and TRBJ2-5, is EPEVTQTPSHQVTQMGQEVILRCVPISNHLYFYWYRQILGQKVEFLVSFYNNEISEKSEIFDDQFSVERPDGSNFTLKIRSTKLEDSAMYFCASNERGGSGYRETQYFGPGTRLLVL.

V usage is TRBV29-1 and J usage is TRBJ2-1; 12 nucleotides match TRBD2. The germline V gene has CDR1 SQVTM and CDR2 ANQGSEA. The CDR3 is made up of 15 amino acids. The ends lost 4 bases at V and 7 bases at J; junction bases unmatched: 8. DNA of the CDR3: TGCAGCGTTGTGCTAGCGGGGGGGCCTGCGAATGAGCAGTTCTTC. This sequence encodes CSVVLAGGPANEQFF.

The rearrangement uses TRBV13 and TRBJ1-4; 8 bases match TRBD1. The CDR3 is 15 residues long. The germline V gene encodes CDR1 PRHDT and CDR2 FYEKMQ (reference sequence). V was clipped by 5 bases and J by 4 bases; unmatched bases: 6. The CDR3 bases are TGTGCCAGCAGCCTTCAACAGGGGGTTAATGAAAAACTGTTTTTT. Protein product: CASSLQQGVNEKLFF.

CDR3 protein: CASSLRRGLDQPQHF. The CDR3 coding sequence is TGCGCCAGCAGTCTTCGCAGGGGGCTCGATCAGCCCCAGCATTTT. The chain employs TRBV4-1 and TRBJ1-5; TRBD1 matches 8 bases. The J segment lost 5 bases and the V segment lost 6 bases, leaving 9 bases of the junction unmatched. The germline V gene encodes CDR1 MGHRA and CDR2 YSYEKL. The CDR3 is 15 amino acids.

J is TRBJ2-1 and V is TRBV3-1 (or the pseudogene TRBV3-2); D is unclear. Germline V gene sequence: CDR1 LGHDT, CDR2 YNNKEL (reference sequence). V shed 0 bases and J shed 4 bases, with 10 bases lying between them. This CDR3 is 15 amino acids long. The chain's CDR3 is CASSQDPGPYNEQFF. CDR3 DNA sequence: TGTGCCAGCAGCCAAGATCCGGGTCCGTACAATGAGCAGTTCTTC.

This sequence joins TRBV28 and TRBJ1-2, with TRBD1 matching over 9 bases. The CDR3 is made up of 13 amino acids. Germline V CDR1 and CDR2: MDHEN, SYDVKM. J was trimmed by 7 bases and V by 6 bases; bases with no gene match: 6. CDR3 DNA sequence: TGTGCCAGCAGACGCGGGACAGGGTTTGGCTACACCTTC. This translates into CASRRGTGFGYTF.

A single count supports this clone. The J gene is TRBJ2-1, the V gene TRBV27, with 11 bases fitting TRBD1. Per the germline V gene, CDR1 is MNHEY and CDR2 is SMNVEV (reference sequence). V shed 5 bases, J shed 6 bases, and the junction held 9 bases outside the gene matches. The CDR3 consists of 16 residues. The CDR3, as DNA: TGTGCCAGCAGTCGGGGACAGGGGGTAAAGGGCAATGAGCAGTTCTTC. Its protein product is CASSRGQGVKGNEQFF.

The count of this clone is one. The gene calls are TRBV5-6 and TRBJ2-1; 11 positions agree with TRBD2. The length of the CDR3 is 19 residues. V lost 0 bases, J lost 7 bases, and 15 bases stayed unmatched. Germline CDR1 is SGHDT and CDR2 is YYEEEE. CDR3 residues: CASSLEVSGRARWGNEQFF. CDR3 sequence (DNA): TGTGCCAGCAGCTTGGAGGTTAGCGGGAGGGCCAGGTGGGGGAATGAGCAGTTCTTC.

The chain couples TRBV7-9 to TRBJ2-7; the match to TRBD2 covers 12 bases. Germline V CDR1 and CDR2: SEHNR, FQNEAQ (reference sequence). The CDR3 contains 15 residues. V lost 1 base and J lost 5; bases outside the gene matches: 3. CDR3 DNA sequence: TGTGCCAGCAGCTTAGTGACTAGCGGGAGCCACGAGCAGTACTTC. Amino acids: CASSLVTSGSHEQYF.

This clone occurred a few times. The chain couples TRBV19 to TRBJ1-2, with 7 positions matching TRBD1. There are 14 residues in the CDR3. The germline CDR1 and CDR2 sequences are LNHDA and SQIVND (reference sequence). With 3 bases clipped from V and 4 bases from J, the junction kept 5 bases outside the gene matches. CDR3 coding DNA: TGTGCCAGTAGTATCGGTGAGGGGGCCTATGGCTACACCTTC. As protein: CASSIGEGAYGYTF.